The next 6 T cell receptor beta chains were all read from a single sample in a study of Japanese encephalitis immunity and Zika vaccine responses. Each CDR3 protein is one row after TCRdb ran MiXCR on the 5' RACE reads. The data hold about 250 distinct CDR3 sequences, with 3% observed a single time. For 6 days, PBMCs labeled with CFSE were cultured with peptide pools at approximately 0.97 ug/mL each. Source: antigen-activated CD8+ T cells from blood, cultured, taken during a Zika inactivated vaccine study. Receptors were obtained from an adult man who received an inactivated Zika virus vaccine.

This clonotype qualifies as large. The V call is TRBV2, the J call TRBJ1-3, with D possibly being TRBD1 (6 bases). CDR3 size: 16 residues. CDR1 is SNHLY and CDR2 is FYNNEI in the germline V gene. V shed 6 bases and J shed 6 bases, with 21 bases lying between them. The CDR3 coding sequence is TGTGCCAGCAGGGACCCGGACAGCCTGCCCCAAAACACCATATATTTT. It yields the protein CASRDPDSLPQNTIYF.

Within the sample, this clonotype is large. The V gene is TRBV4-3, the J gene TRBJ1-1; D may be TRBD1 (5 bases). V lost 6 bases and J 0 bases, leaving 14 bases between the germline ends. In germline, CDR1 is LGHNA, CDR2 YSLEER. The CDR3 contains 15 residues. CDR3 protein: CASSQNGGLNTEAFF. CDR3 nucleotides: TGCGCCAGCAGTCAAAACGGGGGACTGAACACTGAAGCTTTCTTT.

This clonotype is judged large. The genes are TRBV4-3 and TRBJ1-3; the D is unclear. The V gene lost 4 bases and the J gene lost 4 bases, with 14 bases spanning the gap. This CDR3 has 15 amino acids. Germline-derived CDR1 and CDR2 are LGHNA and YSLEER. The CDR3 DNA reads as TGCGCCAGCAGCCCGACGCACGGCGAAGGAAACACCATATATTTT. Its translation is CASSPTHGEGNTIYF.

V gene TRBV4-3 combines with J gene TRBJ1-1; tentatively, D is TRBD1 (5 bases). The CDR3 has 13 amino acids. Germline V CDR1 and CDR2: LGHNA, YSLEER. Trimming pared 11 bases from V and 2 bases from J, leaving 15 bases between. The CDR3 reads CAASSTANTEAFF. Here the CDR3 DNA reads TGCGCCGCCAGCTCGACAGCAAACACTGAAGCTTTCTTT.

In its sample, this clonotype is large (0.1 to 1%). This chain links TRBV6-2 or TRBV6-3 with TRBJ2-3, with 7 bases matching TRBD2. Trimming removed 6 bases from V and 8 bases from J; junction bases left unmatched: 8. Looked up from germline, CDR1 is MNHEY and CDR2 is SVGEGT. The CDR3 is 13 residues long. The CDR3 spells CASSPAGRRTQYF. CDR3 in DNA: TGTGCCAGCAGCCCGGCCGGGAGGCGTACGCAGTATTTT.

This clonotype is large (0.1 to 1%) within its sample. J is TRBJ1-1 and V is TRBV30; D gene uncertain. Per germline, CDR1 GTSNPN and CDR2 SVGIG (reference sequence). This CDR3 comprises 14 residues. V lost 0 bases and J lost 1, with 9 bases in between. The CDR3 region is CAWSVLPENTEAFF. CDR3 nucleotides: TGTGCCTGGAGTGTACTACCAGAGAACACTGAAGCTTTCTTT.